The clone carrying this T cell receptor beta chain came up many times. One end of the junction varies from germline; a read error may be responsible. The TCRbeta library incorporated unique molecular identifiers. TCRdb reprocessed the PCR reads via MiXCR and lists one record per CDR3 protein. The sample includes about 100,000 distinct CDR3 sequences, approximately 8% of them seen just once. The data were obtained in a study of T-cell reconstitution after alpha-beta-depleted transplantation in children. In germline, CDR1 is MGHDK, CDR2 SYGVNS. The CDR3 runs 10 residues. The source is a boy aged 2-9 years with acute lymphoblastic leukemia, due to receive a stem cell transplant. The chain is built from TRBV25-1 and TRBJ1-2; D unresolved. Here the sequenced sample was PBMCs, taken before TCRalphabeta/CD19-depleted stem cell transplant. CDR3 loop: CASSEGRPSF. The CDR3 DNA reads TGTGCCAGCAGTGAGGGAAGGCCTAGCTTC.